This T cell receptor beta chain was observed in a study of T cell repertoires in cytomegalovirus infection. Deletions cut 2 bases from V and 2 bases from J, with 25 bases between. Germline CDR1 and CDR2: SGHVS and FQNEAQ. CDR3 size: 20 residues. This clonotype appeared many times. TCRdb reprocessed the reads via MiXCR and lists one record per CDR3 protein. The sample holds approximately 500,000 distinct CDR3 sequences, approximately 17% seen once. The clonotype comes from a human donor in good health (CMV status not recorded). Some clones in this sample may be carry-over from other donors' samples. The V gene is TRBV7-8, the J gene TRBJ1-5; D is possibly TRBD1 (5 bases). Sequenced material: CD8+ T cells from PBMCs. The CDR3 region is CASSLKDNIYVAGGNQPQHF. CDR3 nucleotides: TGTGCCAGCAGCTTAAAAGACAATATATATGTGGCGGGGGGCAATCAGCCCCAGCATTTT.